This section outlines one T cell receptor beta chain sequence together with its context. What it binds is not known. The CDR3 loop spans 15 amino acids. The V gene end was trimmed by 10 bases and the J gene end by 6 bases; junction bases not matched to a gene: 13. Germline CDR1 MNHNS, CDR2 SASEGT. An Oncomine TCR Beta short-read assay was used to sequence the DNA from cultured CD4+ T cells. TCRdb called the PCR reads again in MiXCR, with one record for every CDR3 protein. The sample yields around 20,000 distinct CDR3 sequences, around 50% seen once. This record belongs to a study of vaccination and CD4 T cells after COVID-19. Treatment denoted: roughly 10-day PBMC culture with coronavirus spike peptide pools or control peptides (ViraFEST assay).

The chain employs TRBV6-1 and TRBJ2-7, with 12 bases matching TRBD1. The sample in question was CD4+ T cells from blood, cultured in vitro, obtained before SARS-CoV-2 vaccination. This TCR came from a human donor who had recovered from COVID-19. CDR3: CATKDPGQGAFEQYF. The CDR3 DNA reads TGTGCCACGAAAGATCCGGGACAGGGGGCCTTCGAGCAGTACTTC.